Each of the 7 T cell receptor beta chains below was sequenced from the same sample in a study of early stage breast cancer tumors. Only in-frame clones appear in the TCRdb table, and some are missing; sequencing was by immunoSEQ multiplex PCR. This table holds about 10,000 clones, 66% found once. The sample taken for sequencing was breast tumor tissue. These receptors all come from a person aged 50-59 years with breast cancer.

The rearrangement joins TRBV2 to TRBJ1-4, with no clear D. Trimming pared 3 bases from V and 8 bases from J, leaving 10 bases between. The germline gives CDR1 SNHLY, CDR2 FYNNEI. CDR3 length: 13 amino acids. The chain's CDR3 is CASSERDWEKLFF. CDR3 sequence (DNA): TGTGCCAGCAGTGAGAGAGATTGGGAAAAACTGTTTTTT.

The rearrangement uses TRBV18 and TRBJ2-1, with a possible D match to TRBD2 (5 bases). Germline V gene sequence: CDR1 KGHSH, CDR2 LQKENI. This CDR3 region has 16 residues. Trimming took 3 bases from V and 0 from J, leaving 12 bases between them. The CDR3 DNA sequence: TGTGCCAGCTCACCGTCGGTGAGGGTCTCCTACAATGAGCAGTTCTTC. Its protein is CASSPSVRVSYNEQFF.

This chain joins TRBV5-5 and TRBJ2-5, with D perhaps matching TRBD2 (5 bases). The V end was cut by 3 bases, the J end by 5 bases, with 20 bases between. The CDR3 length is 16 residues. CDR1 and CDR2 (germline): SGHKS, YYEKEE (reference sequence). CDR3 coding DNA: TGTGCCAGCAGCTCCGCAAAAGGGTTGCCGGGGGAGACCCAGTACTTC. Its translation is CASSSAKGLPGETQYF. Combining the CDR3 with reference TRBV5-5 and TRBJ2-5 gives the whole variable domain DAGVTQSPTHLIKTRGQQVTLRCSPISGHKSVSWYQQVLGQGPQFIFQYYEKEERGRGNFPDRFSARQFPNYSSELNVNALLLGDSALYLCASSSAKGLPGETQYFGPGTRLLVL.

This clone was seen a handful of times. The V and J genes are TRBV5-6 and TRBJ2-7, with D possibly being TRBD1 (5 bases). CDR3 length: 17 amino acids. The V and J ends lost 2 bases and 2 bases respectively, with 20 bases between them. Per germline, CDR1 SGHDT and CDR2 YYEEEE. This CDR3 reads CASSLPGNPTAPYEQYF. CDR3 nucleotides: TGTGCCAGCAGCTTACCAGGGAACCCCACCGCTCCCTACGAGCAGTACTTC.

In nucleotides, the CDR3 is TGTGCCAGCAGCCCCACCGGGACCCCGAGACAGCCCCAGCATTTT. Protein sequence: CASSPTGTPRQPQHF. The genes are TRBV9 and TRBJ1-5; a weak D match, TRBD1 (5 bases). This CDR3 contains 15 residues. CDR1 and CDR2 from the germline V gene are SGDLS and YYNGEE. V shed 4 bases and J shed 7 bases, with 18 bases lying between them.

This clone was seen a few times. The chain employs TRBV19 and TRBJ2-5; 13 nucleotides align to TRBD2. From germline, CDR1 is LNHDA and CDR2 SQIVND (reference sequence). V shed 6 bases and J 5 bases; nucleotides not matched to a gene: 15. This CDR3 region has 18 residues. As DNA, the CDR3 is TGTGCCAGTAGACATAGCTGGGCGGGACTAGCGGGAATCGAGACCCAGTACTTC. Translation gives CASRHSWAGLAGIETQYF. Supplemented by reference TRBV19 and TRBJ2-5, the full variable domain reads DGGITQSPKYLFRKEGQNVTLSCEQNLNHDAMYWYRQDPGQGLRLIYYSQIVNDFQKGDIAEGYSVSREKKESFPLTVTSAQKNPTAFYLCASRHSWAGLAGIETQYFGPGTRLLVL.

The chain has TRBV28 and TRBJ2-7; 11 bases are a match to TRBD1. V lost 10 bases to trimming and J lost 7 bases; unmatched junction nucleotides: 12. The CDR3 is made up of 14 amino acids. CDR1 and CDR2 from the germline V gene are MDHEN and SYDVKM. The CDR3 coding sequence is TGTGCCACCTCCCGGTCCGGGACAGGGGGTGAGCAGTACTTC. The encoded protein is CATSRSGTGGEQYF.